Shown below are 9 T cell receptor beta chains from a single sample sequenced in a study of cytomegalovirus exposure and HLA in healthy donors. 60 Vbeta and 13 Jbeta primers were used in PCR. Some clones are missing from TCRdb's copy, which holds only in-frame ones; the method was immunoSEQ multiplex PCR. Seen here are approximately 220,000 clones, approximately 88% observed once, and the top ten hold under 0.85%. Material: PBMCs. The receptor set was obtained from a boy aged 2 to 10 in good health and CMV-seronegative.

V gene TRBV6-6 combines with J gene TRBJ1-5; possibly TRBD1 for D (6 bases). Germline CDR1 and CDR2: MNHNY and SVGAGI (reference sequence). V lost 5 bases and J 0 bases, leaving 11 bases between the germline ends. The CDR3 loop spans 15 amino acids. This CDR3 reads CASSGGGYSNQPQHF. The CDR3 region has the DNA TGTGCCAGCAGTGGGGGCGGGTATAGCAATCAGCCCCAGCATTTT.

Remarks on this clone: This specimen includes other DNA sequences encoding the same CDR3. V is TRBV9 and J is TRBJ1-1; unclear D gene. Germline V gene data show CDR1 as SGDLS and CDR2 as YYNGEE. This CDR3 is built from 14 residues. V was shortened by 0 bases and J by 4 bases, with 10 bases between the two germline ends. CDR3 in DNA: TGTGCCAGCAGCGTAGAAGGAGTAGGCACTGAAGCTTTCTTT. It translates to CASSVEGVGTEAFF. The full variable domain, rest sourced from reference TRBV9 and TRBJ1-1, is DSGVTQTPKHLITATGQRVTLRCSPRSGDLSVYWYQQSLDQGLQFLIQYYNGEERAKGNILERFSAQQFPDLHSELNLSSLELGDSALYFCASSVEGVGTEAFFGQGTRLTVV.

V and J are TRBV5-6 and TRBJ2-5; 9 bases line up with TRBD2. V lost 4 bases, J lost 1 base, and 11 bases stayed unmatched. CDR1 SGHDT and CDR2 YYEEEE come from the germline V gene. The CDR3 length is 17 residues. CDR3 region: CASSLPGLAMGQETQYF. The CDR3 DNA is TGTGCCAGCAGCCTTCCGGGACTAGCAATGGGCCAAGAGACCCAGTACTTC.

This clone has a single count. This chain joins TRBV30 and TRBJ2-7; 10 bases match TRBD2. Losses at the gene ends were 2 bases for V and 5 bases for J; bases not matched to a gene: 9. CDR3 length equals 15 residues. CDR1 and CDR2 (germline): GTSNPN, SVGIG (reference sequence). CDR3 loop: CAWSLDTGTSDEQYF. CDR3 in DNA: TGTGCCTGGAGTCTTGACACCGGGACTAGCGACGAGCAGTACTTC.

V is TRBV19 and J is TRBJ1-1; D perhaps matches TRBD1 (5 bases). Trimming cost V 5 bases and J 10 bases, with 14 bases left between them. CDR3 length: 12 residues. Per germline, CDR1 LNHDA and CDR2 SQIVND (reference sequence). CDR3 nucleotide sequence: TGTGCCAGTAGTCGGCAGGGCTCGGGAGCTTTCTTT. This codes for CASSRQGSGAFF.

The chain uses TRBV6-5 and TRBJ2-7, with D tentatively TRBD2 (5 bases). This CDR3 comprises 13 residues. Looked up from germline, CDR1 is MNHEY and CDR2 is SVGAGI. With 2 bases removed from V and 7 bases from J, the gap between germline ends came to 12 bases. The CDR3 region has the DNA TGTGCCAGCAGTTACGGACTCACGGGGGAGCAGTACTTC. Protein: CASSYGLTGEQYF.

The rearrangement joins TRBV9 to TRBJ2-2; no firm D call. Germline V gene lookup returns CDR1 SGDLS and CDR2 YYNGEE. CDR3 size: 13 residues. Trimming removed 4 bases at V and 3 bases at J, with 7 bases between. The CDR3 protein is CASSPSYTGELFF. The CDR3 nucleotides read TGTGCCAGCAGCCCTTCGTACACCGGGGAGCTGTTTTTT.

This chain links TRBV7-2 with TRBJ2-7; 9 nucleotides match TRBD2. Germline-derived CDR1 and CDR2 are SGHTA and FQGNSA. The CDR3 has 13 residues. V shed 5 bases and J 6 bases; nucleotides not matched to a gene: 5. CDR3 sequence reads: CASSPGTSFEQYF. The CDR3 nucleotides are TGTGCCAGCAGCCCCGGGACTAGCTTCGAGCAGTACTTC.

The V gene is TRBV19, the J gene TRBJ1-1, with D tentatively TRBD1 (6 bases). The CDR3 runs 15 residues. Between the trimmed V and J ends, which lost 2 bases and 7 bases, there was a span of 17 bases. Per germline, CDR1 LNHDA and CDR2 SQIVND (reference sequence). The CDR3, as DNA: TGTGCCAGTAGTATACGCAGGGGCGGATTAAATGAAGCTTTCTTT. Translated: CASSIRRGGLNEAFF. The full variable domain, in which reference TRBV19 and TRBJ1-1 provide the parts outside the CDR3, is DGGITQSPKYLFRKEGQNVTLSCEQNLNHDAMYWYRQDPGQGLRLIYYSQIVNDFQKGDIAEGYSVSREKKESFPLTVTSAQKNPTAFYLCASSIRRGGLNEAFFGQGTRLTVV.